The rows below give T cell receptor beta chains drawn from one sample of a study of CD8+CD57+ T cells in acquired aplastic anemia. TCRdb redid the calling of the reads with MiXCR, one entry per CDR3 protein. The table includes a few hundred thousand distinct CDR3 sequences, 50% to 70% detected once. Sequenced: sorted CD4+, CD8+, or CD8+CD57+ T cells (not recorded which) from PBMCs. These receptors were obtained from a human donor with severe aplastic anemia or a healthy control (not recorded which). Both conserved end residues are part of each CDR3. A D gene is named only where the DNA matches it firmly. Clone sizes are given selectively: once, few, many, or a class where the clone is expanded.

clone size	D gene	V gene	J gene	CDR3 DNA	CDR3 protein
many	-	TRBV6-1	TRBJ1-4	TGTGCCAGCAGAACAGATAATAATGAAAAACTGTTTTTT	CASRTDNNEKLFF
once	-	TRBV10-3	TRBJ2-7	TGTGCCATCAGTTCGGACGGCCTTGGCGAGCAGTACTTC	CAISSDGLGEQYF
-	-	TRBV9	TRBJ1-3	TGTGCCAGCAGCGCGGTAGGGAACTCTGGAAACACCATATATTTT	CASSAVGNSGNTIYF
many	-	TRBV20-1	TRBJ2-5	TGCAGTGCTAGAGGACTTCTCCAAGAGACCCAGTACTTC	CSARGLLQETQYF
many	-	TRBV12-3/TRBV12-4	TRBJ1-5	TGTGCCAGCAGTCCAGCCAGAAATCAGCCCCAGCATTTT	CASSPARNQPQHF
-	-	TRBV15	TRBJ1-1	TGTGCCACCAGCAGGGGGGATGCCACTGAAGCTTTCTTT	CATSRGDATEAFF
few	-	TRBV2	TRBJ1-2	TGTGCCAGCAGTGAGGCAGCTAACTATGGCTACACCTTC	CASSEAANYGYTF
-	-	TRBV20-1	TRBJ2-1	TGCAGTGCTAGAGAGAGGGGGGCTACGGGGAATGAGCAGTTCTTC	CSARERGATGNEQFF
-	TRBD1	TRBV24-1	TRBJ2-2	TGTGCCACCAGTGAACCGGACAGGGACACCGGGGAGCTGTTTTTT	CATSEPDRDTGELFF
few	TRBD2	TRBV20-1	TRBJ2-5	TGCAGTGCTGGGACTAGCGGGAGCGAGACCCAGTACTTC	CSAGTSGSETQYF
-	-	TRBV5-1	TRBJ2-7	TGCGCCAGCAGCTTGATGGCGGAAGCTGCCTACGAGCAGTACTTC	CASSLMAEAAYEQYF
-	-	TRBV6-5	TRBJ2-7	TGTGCCAGCACGCTCGGTAGTACCTACGAGCAGTACTTC	CASTLGSTYEQYF
once	TRBD2	TRBV20-1	TRBJ2-1	TGCAGTGGCCTACTAGCGGGCGAGTCCAATGAGCAGTTCTTC	CSGLLAGESNEQFF
once	TRBD2	TRBV25-1	TRBJ2-7	TGTGCCAGCAGTGTACCCAAACTAGCGGGAGGCCGTTACGAGCAGTACTTC	CASSVPKLAGGRYEQYF
-	TRBD2	TRBV7-2	TRBJ2-2	TGTGCCAGCAGCTCCGGACTAGCGGGAGGTACCGGGGAGCTGTTTTTT	CASSSGLAGGTGELFF
-	TRBD1	TRBV24-1	TRBJ1-1	TGTGCCACCAGTATTACAGGGGCTGAAGCTTTCTTT	CATSITGAEAFF
few	-	TRBV5-8	TRBJ2-7	TGTGCCAGCAGCTTGGACAGCTACGGGCAGTACTTC	CASSLDSYGQYF
few	-	TRBV20-1	TRBJ2-5	TGCAGTGCTAGTTCAGGAGGAGAGACCCAGTACTTC	CSASSGGETQYF
-	TRBD1	TRBV7-6	TRBJ2-5	TGTGCCAGCAGCCAACGGACAGGGCTACAAGAGACCCAGTACTTC	CASSQRTGLQETQYF
once	-	TRBV19	TRBJ2-7	TGTGCCAGTAGTATGGGGCAGTCCTACGAGCAGTACTTC	CASSMGQSYEQYF
few	-	TRBV24-1	TRBJ2-1	TGTGCCACCAGTCGGTACAATGAGCAGTTCTTC	CATSRYNEQFF
-	-	TRBV7-9	TRBJ2-2	TGTGCCAGCAGCTTAGGGTTTGGGGAGCTGTTTTTT	CASSLGFGELFF
few	-	TRBV7-3	TRBJ1-3	TGTGCCAGCAGCTTAACGGGGCGGTCAGGAAACACCATATATTTT	CASSLTGRSGNTIYF
-	-	TRBV20-1	TRBJ2-7	TGCAGTGCTTATTTAGCGGAGGCCTACGAGCAGTACTTC	CSAYLAEAYEQYF
many	TRBD1	TRBV5-1	TRBJ1-2	TGCGCCAGCAGCTCTTCCGGGACAGGGGGCTATGGCTACACCTTC	CASSSSGTGGYGYTF
-	-	TRBV20-1	TRBJ1-2	TGCAGTGCTAGGCAGGGGCGGAGTGGCTACACCTTC	CSARQGRSGYTF
many	-	TRBV5-6	TRBJ2-2	TGTGCCAGCAGCTTTGGCTTCACCGGGGAGCTGTTTTTT	CASSFGFTGELFF
-	TRBD1	TRBV4-1	TRBJ1-6	TGCGCCAGCAGCCAGCCGGGACAGGGTCTACCACCCCTCCACTTT	CASSQPGQGLPPLHF
-	-	TRBV24-1	TRBJ2-3	TGTGCCACCGCGGCTAGCACAGATACGCAGTATTTT	CATAASTDTQYF
many	TRBD1	TRBV6-5	TRBJ2-7	TGTGCCAGCAGCCCCTGGGACAGGTCAATCGAGCAGTACTTC	CASSPWDRSIEQYF
-	-	TRBV5-1	TRBJ2-3	TGCGCCAGCAGCCGAGAGAGAAGATACACAGATACGCAGTATTTT	CASSRERRYTDTQYF
-	TRBD1	TRBV24-1	TRBJ2-7	TGTGCCACCAGTGATTGGGCGGGACAGGGGTCGGACGAGCAGTACTTC	CATSDWAGQGSDEQYF
many	TRBD2	TRBV5-1	TRBJ2-3	TGCGCCAGCAGTCTAGCGGGGGGTAGCACAGATACGCAGTATTTT	CASSLAGGSTDTQYF
-	-	TRBV10-3	TRBJ2-5	TGTGCCATCAGTATGACCGAGGGGGGGACCCAGTACTTC	CAISMTEGGTQYF
-	TRBD2	TRBV7-9	TRBJ2-5	TGTGCCAGCAGCTCCGGGACTAGCGGATGGCAAGAGACCCAGTACTTC	CASSSGTSGWQETQYF
-	-	TRBV20-1	TRBJ2-5	TGCAGTGCCAACGACCGGGGGTGGTACCAAGAGACCCAGTACTTC	CSANDRGWYQETQYF
few	TRBD1	TRBV5-1	TRBJ1-6	TGCGCCAGCAGCTGGGGGACAGGGTTTGGTTCACCCCTCCACTTT	CASSWGTGFGSPLHF
-	-	TRBV7-2	TRBJ1-2	TGTGCCAGCAGCCCAAGCGTTAGGGATGGCTACACCTTC	CASSPSVRDGYTF
-	-	TRBV20-1	TRBJ1-3	TGCAGTGCTAGGTCCCCTGGAAACACCATATATTTT	CSARSPGNTIYF
-	TRBD2	TRBV7-3	TRBJ2-7	TGTGCTAGCAGCCCAAAGTTGCGGGGGGAGCAGTACTTC	CASSPKLRGEQYF
once	-	TRBV7-9	TRBJ2-2	TGTGCCTGCAGCAACAGGGCCACCGGGGAGCTGTTTTTT	CACSNRATGELFF
few	TRBD1	TRBV10-1	TRBJ2-3	TGCGCCACCCGAAAGAGGGGGCTCACAGATACGCAGTATTTT	CATRKRGLTDTQYF
-	-	TRBV2	TRBJ1-2	TGTACCAGCAGTGACCCGGGGTTTGGCTACACCTTC	CTSSDPGFGYTF
-	TRBD1	TRBV19	TRBJ1-1	TGTGCCAGTCCCGGGACAGGGGGTGATGAAGCTTTCTTT	CASPGTGGDEAFF
-	-	TRBV5-1	TRBJ1-2	TGCGCCAGCAGACCAGATGCAGCTTATGGCTACACCTTC	CASRPDAAYGYTF
-	-	TRBV10-3	TRBJ2-4	TGTGCCGTCAGTGGCGGAGCCAAAAACATTCAGTACTTC	CAVSGGAKNIQYF
-	-	TRBV2	TRBJ2-1	TGTGCCAGCAGTGACTGGGGGACCAATGAGCAGTTCTTC	CASSDWGTNEQFF
-	-	TRBV5-1	TRBJ1-1	TGCGCCAGCAGCTTGGACATGATGGGCACTGAAGCTTTCTTT	CASSLDMMGTEAFF
many	TRBD1	TRBV30	TRBJ2-7	TGTGCCTGGAGGGGACAGGGCACCTCCTACGAGCAGTACTTC	CAWRGQGTSYEQYF
-	-	TRBV7-8	TRBJ1-2	TGTGCCAGCAGCTTAGCGATAGATGGTGACTATGGCTACACCTTC	CASSLAIDGDYGYTF
-	TRBD1	TRBV5-4	TRBJ1-2	TGTGCCAGCAGCGCAGGGACGACAGGGGAGAATGGCTACACCTTC	CASSAGTTGENGYTF
once	-	TRBV28	TRBJ1-2	TGTGCCAGCAGTTTATCACCAAACTATGGCTACACCTTC	CASSLSPNYGYTF
once	TRBD1	TRBV5-1	TRBJ1-4	TGCGCCAGCAGCTCGACAGGGCTTAATGAAAAACTGTTTTTT	CASSSTGLNEKLFF
-	TRBD1	TRBV9	TRBJ1-1	TGTGCCAGCAGCCGTACAACAGGGGGCACAGGTCATTTTGAAGCTTTCTTT	CASSRTTGGTGHFEAFF
-	-	TRBV2	TRBJ1-1	TGTGCCAGCAGTGGGGTTGGTGGGGAAGGGGGAACTGAAGCTTTCTTT	CASSGVGGEGGTEAFF
many	-	TRBV6-1	TRBJ1-5	TGTGCCAGCAGTTCAGGGACCACTAGCAATCAGCCCCAGCATTTT	CASSSGTTSNQPQHF
-	-	TRBV7-2	TRBJ1-5	TGTGCCAGCAGCTCCGACGGACTCCAAGAGACCCAGCATTTT	CASSSDGLQETQHF
-	-	TRBV19	TRBJ1-4	TGTGCCAGTAGATACGACAGGCGCAACACTGAAAAACTGTTTTTT	CASRYDRRNTEKLFF
many	-	TRBV4-2	TRBJ1-2	TGTGCCAGCAGCCCTGGGGGAGGACGTGGCTACACCTTC	CASSPGGGRGYTF